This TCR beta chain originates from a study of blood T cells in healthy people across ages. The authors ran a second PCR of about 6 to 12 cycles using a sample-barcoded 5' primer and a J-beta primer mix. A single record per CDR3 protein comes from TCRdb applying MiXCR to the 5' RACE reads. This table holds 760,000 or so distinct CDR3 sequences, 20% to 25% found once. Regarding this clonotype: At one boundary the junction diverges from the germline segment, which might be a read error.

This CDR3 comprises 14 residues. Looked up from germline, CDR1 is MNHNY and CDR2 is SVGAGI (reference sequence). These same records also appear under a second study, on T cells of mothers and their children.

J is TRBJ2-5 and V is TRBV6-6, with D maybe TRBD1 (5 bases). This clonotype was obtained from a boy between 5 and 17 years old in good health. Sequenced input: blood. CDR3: CAGSHSAWGETQYF. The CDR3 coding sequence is TGTGCCGGCAGTCACTCGGCATGGGGCGAGACCCAGTACTTC.